The 26 T cell receptor beta chains presented below share a single source sample, sequenced in a study of identical twins. In TCRdb, the 5' RACE reads were re-called with MiXCR into one record per CDR3 protein. The table lists approximately 680,000 distinct CDR3 sequences, about 7.1% of them singletons. The same data also went into a second study, on yellow fever vaccine responses in identical twins.

The source material was PBMCs. These receptors all stem from a woman between 18 and 29 years old in good health.

This clonotype has a handful of counts. V and J are TRBV29-1 and TRBJ2-7; D unresolved. The CDR3 sequence is 10 residues long. Trimming pared 0 bases from V and 4 bases from J, leaving 1 base between. Germline V CDR1 and CDR2: SQVTM, ANQGSEA. Written as DNA, the CDR3 is TGCAGCGTTGAAGATTACGAGCAGTACTTC. Its translation is CSVEDYEQYF.

The chain combines TRBV20-1 with TRBJ2-2, with TRBD1 identical over 8 bases. The CDR3 sequence is 19 residues long. Germline loops: CDR1 DFQATT, CDR2 SNEGSKA (reference sequence). The ends lost 0 bases at V and 4 bases at J; junction bases unmatched: 16. DNA of the CDR3: TGCAGTGCTAGAGATTTTGGGCAGGGGGCGCAGATGGGCACCGGGGAGCTGTTTTTT. Protein sequence: CSARDFGQGAQMGTGELFF.

This sequence joins TRBV2 and TRBJ2-3; 7 positions match TRBD1. J gave up 3 bases and V 7 bases, and 13 bases lay outside the gene matches. This CDR3 has 16 residues. Germline-derived CDR1 and CDR2 are SNHLY and FYNNEI. The CDR3 coding sequence is TGTGCCAGCACCGGGACAGCGATCTTGTGGACAGATACGCAGTATTTT. Translating it yields CASTGTAILWTDTQYF.

This clonotype was recorded many times. CDR3 protein: CASSFSPRPGKFYNEQFF. The CDR3 nucleotides read TGTGCCAGCAGTTTTTCTCCGCGCCCCGGCAAATTCTACAATGAGCAGTTCTTC. The chain is built from TRBV28 and TRBJ2-1, with D unclear. The CDR3 has 18 residues. V lost 3 bases and J lost 3, with 21 bases in between. Germline lookup yields CDR1 MDHEN and CDR2 SYDVKM.

This clonotype appeared a few times. The chain couples TRBV9 to TRBJ2-3; 8 bases map to TRBD2. Trimming took 0 bases from V and 3 from J; bases not matched to a gene: 0. The CDR3 is 14 amino acids. CDR1 and CDR2 (germline): SGDLS, YYNGEE. CDR3 coding DNA: TGTGCCAGCAGCGTAGGACTAGCGACAGATACGCAGTATTTT. This sequence encodes CASSVGLATDTQYF.

The chain joins TRBV15 to TRBJ2-6, with 7 bases aligning to TRBD2. This CDR3 has 18 amino acids. The V and J ends lost 3 bases and 0 bases, in that order; junction bases with no gene match: 8. CDR1 and CDR2 from the germline V gene are LNHNV and YYDKDF (reference sequence). CDR3 protein: CATSSGRGASSGANVLTF. In nucleotides, the CDR3 is TGTGCCACCAGCAGTGGGAGGGGCGCTTCCTCTGGGGCCAACGTCCTGACTTTC.

This clonotype occurred a few times. The genes are TRBV7-9 and TRBJ2-3; TRBD2 matches 12 bases. The J segment lost 4 bases and the V segment lost 1 base, leaving 6 bases of the junction unmatched. CDR1 and CDR2 (germline): SEHNR, FQNEAQ (reference sequence). The CDR3 extends over 17 amino acids. Here the CDR3 DNA reads TGTGCCAGCAGCTTAGGGGAGACTAGCGGGAGACCAGATACGCAGTATTTT. This codes for CASSLGETSGRPDTQYF.

This clonotype occurred a few times. The chain employs TRBV15 and TRBJ1-1, with D maybe TRBD1 (6 bases). The V end lost 0 bases, the J end lost 0 bases, and 8 bases lay between the germline ends. In germline, CDR1 is LNHNV, CDR2 YYDKDF (reference sequence). This CDR3 region has 15 residues. CDR3 sequence reads: CATSRDRGLNTEAFF. CDR3 nucleotide sequence: TGTGCCACCAGCAGAGACAGGGGCCTGAACACTGAAGCTTTCTTT.

V and J are TRBV7-9 and TRBJ2-4; weak D call: TRBD2 (5 bases). Trimming removed 3 bases from V and 0 bases from J, with 9 bases in between. Germline V gene data show CDR1 as SEHNR and CDR2 as FQNEAQ (reference sequence). This CDR3 comprises 15 residues. CDR3 bases: TGTGCCAGCAGCTTTCCAGGACTAGCCAAAAACATTCAGTACTTC. This codes for CASSFPGLAKNIQYF. Based on the CDR3 plus reference TRBV7-9 and TRBJ2-4, the full variable domain is DTGVSQNPRHKITKRGQNVTFRCDPISEHNRLYWYRQTLGQGPEFLTYFQNEAQLEKSRLLSDRFSAERPKGSFSTLEIQRTEQGDSAMYLCASSFPGLAKNIQYFGAGTRLSVL.

The chain combines TRBV7-3 with TRBJ2-2; no firm D call. V lost 8 bases, J lost 3 bases, and 1 base lay in between. This CDR3 region has 10 residues. Germline V lookup: CDR1 SGHTA, CDR2 FQGTGA. CDR3 coding DNA: TGTGCCAGCCACACCGGGGAGCTGTTTTTT. Its protein is CASHTGELFF.

The chain couples TRBV12-3 or TRBV12-4 to TRBJ1-5; D not resolved. This CDR3 has 13 residues. Trimming took off 4 bases at V and 7 bases at J, with 11 bases between the two ends. Here the CDR3 reads CASSWMESQPQHF. The CDR3 bases are TGTGCCAGCAGTTGGATGGAGAGCCAGCCCCAGCATTTT.

This clonotype was seen a few times. This chain links TRBV4-1 with TRBJ2-7; D unresolved. The V gene's germline CDR1 is MGHRA and CDR2 YSYEKL. The CDR3 sequence is 12 residues long. Trimming removed 3 bases at V and 6 bases at J, with 9 bases between. For the CDR3, the DNA is TGCGCCAGCAGCCAGTTCCCGGGCGAGCAGTACTTC. Its translation: CASSQFPGEQYF.

This clonotype came up many times. The rearrangement joins TRBV20-1 to TRBJ2-1, with 7 positions matching TRBD2. From germline, CDR1 is DFQATT and CDR2 SNEGSKA (reference sequence). The trim removed 0 bases at V and 5 bases at J, leaving 10 bases unmatched. CDR3 length: 16 residues. CDR3 loop: CSARDRGPSGNNEQFF. Here the CDR3 DNA reads TGCAGTGCTAGAGATCGTGGGCCTAGCGGAAACAATGAGCAGTTCTTC.

This clonotype was detected a few times. The chain links TRBV12-3 or TRBV12-4 to TRBJ2-3; the match to TRBD1 covers 7 bases. This CDR3 is 15 amino acids long. Trimming removed 4 bases from V and 3 bases from J; junction bases left unmatched: 7. CDR3 region: CASSSSGGWTDTQYF. The CDR3 region has the DNA TGTGCCAGCAGTTCGTCAGGGGGTTGGACAGATACGCAGTATTTT.

In this sample, this clonotype turned up many times. CDR3 coding DNA: TGTGCCAGCAGTTTATCTCGGGTCCAAGAGACCCAGTACTTC. This codes for CASSLSRVQETQYF. The rearrangement joins TRBV12-3 or TRBV12-4 to TRBJ2-5; D gene ambiguous. This CDR3 has 14 residues. V lost 2 bases, J lost 1 base, and 8 bases lay in between.

The chain joins TRBV7-3 to TRBJ2-2; D may match TRBD1 or TRBD2 (6 bases each). Germline V lookup: CDR1 SGHTA, CDR2 FQGTGA. V lost 0 bases, J lost 6 bases, and 26 bases lay in between. The CDR3 extends over 20 amino acids. CDR3 sequence: CASSLTLGGAWRGQAGELFF. The CDR3 DNA reads as TGTGCCAGCAGCTTAACTTTAGGGGGAGCTTGGAGGGGCCAGGCCGGGGAGCTGTTTTTT.

The table lists this clonotype with a few counts. The chain is built from TRBV27 and TRBJ1-1; maybe TRBD1 (5 bases). The CDR3 contains 14 residues. V was cut by 5 bases and J by 3 bases, with 13 bases left in between. Germline assignment: CDR1 MNHEY and CDR2 SMNVEV (reference sequence). The CDR3 nucleotides are TGTGCCAGCAGTGACGGGGGAGTTTACACTGAAGCTTTCTTT. Amino acids: CASSDGGVYTEAFF.

The chain links TRBV20-1 to TRBJ2-5; TRBD2 matches 11 bases. Germline V gene data show CDR1 as DFQATT and CDR2 as SNEGSKA (reference sequence). Germline trimming cut 5 bases from V and 5 bases from J; bases unmatched to any gene: 4. CDR3 length: 13 amino acids. In DNA form, the CDR3 reads TGCAGTGCTGTAGCGGGAGGGGGGGAGACCCAGTACTTC. This sequence encodes CSAVAGGGETQYF.

The chain employs TRBV4-1 and TRBJ2-7; TRBD2 matches at 9 bases. The CDR3 loop spans 15 amino acids. Per the germline V gene, CDR1 is MGHRA and CDR2 is YSYEKL. The J segment lost 0 bases and the V segment lost 4 bases, leaving 4 bases of the junction unmatched. In DNA form, the CDR3 reads TGCGCCAGCAGCCTTCTAGCGGGGAGCTCCTACGAGCAGTACGTC. Residues: CASSLLAGSSYEQYV.

The chain joins TRBV28 to TRBJ1-1; D may be TRBD1 (5 bases). This CDR3 is 19 amino acids long. V lost 2 bases and J lost 1, with 23 bases in between. Looked up from germline, CDR1 is MDHEN and CDR2 is SYDVKM. The CDR3 region is CASSLLGPGSRKPNTEAFF. The CDR3 coding sequence is TGTGCCAGCAGTTTACTGGGGCCAGGGTCCCGAAAACCGAACACTGAAGCTTTCTTT.

As DNA, the CDR3 is TGTGCCAGCAGTTTATTTATCGGGGAGACCCAGTACTTC. This translates into CASSLFIGETQYF. The chain links TRBV28 to TRBJ2-5; no clear D gene. V was pared by 1 base and J by 5 bases, with 8 bases between. The CDR3 spans 13 residues. CDR1 and CDR2 (germline): MDHEN, SYDVKM.

The chain has TRBV5-1 and TRBJ2-3; D uncertain. The V and J ends lost 6 bases and 0 bases respectively, with 11 bases between them. CDR1 SGHRS and CDR2 YFSETQ come from the germline V gene. The length of the CDR3 is 14 residues. The CDR3 loop is CASNGRTSTDTQYF. In nucleotides, the CDR3 is TGCGCCAGCAACGGCAGAACTAGCACAGATACGCAGTATTTT.

The table lists this clonotype with a few counts. The gene calls are TRBV6-1 and TRBJ1-1; D not certain. From germline, CDR1 is MNHNS and CDR2 SASEGT. Trimming stripped 4 bases from V and 4 bases from J, with 10 bases between. This CDR3 has 13 residues. This CDR3 reads CASSAKLSTEAFF. CDR3 coding DNA: TGTGCCAGCAGTGCCAAATTATCCACTGAAGCTTTCTTT.

Regarding this clonotype: A much bigger clone sits one base away, suggesting this may be a read error. The chain has TRBV3-1 and TRBJ1-1; no firm D call. Germline V gives CDR1 LGHDT, CDR2 YNNKEL (reference sequence). The CDR3 totals 13 residues. CDR3 in DNA: TGTGCCAGCAGCCAAGTTTCAAGGACTGAAGCTTTATTT. As protein: CASSQVSRTEALF.

This clonotype was observed at least ten times. This chain links TRBV7-8 with TRBJ2-2, with 8 bases lining up with TRBD2. V trimming: 6 bases; J trimming: 1 base; junction bases outside the gene matches: 4. Germline V gene sequence: CDR1 SGHVS, CDR2 FQNEAQ. The CDR3 is 15 amino acids. CDR3 amino acids: CASRKLAENTGELFF. CDR3 nucleotides: TGTGCCAGCAGAAAACTAGCGGAGAACACCGGGGAGCTGTTTTTT. The variable domain in full, with the rest retrieved from reference TRBV7-8 and TRBJ2-2, is GAGVSQSPRYKVAKRGQDVALRCDPISGHVSLFWYQQALGQGPEFLTYFQNEAQLDKSGLPSDRFFAERPEGSVSTLKIQRTQQEDSAVYLCASRKLAENTGELFFGEGSRLTVL.

CDR3 residues: CASSRGMDEQFF. CDR3 DNA: TGTGCCAGCAGCCGAGGGATGGATGAGCAGTTCTTC. The chain has TRBV11-2 and TRBJ2-1, with a weak D call TRBD2 (5 bases). The germline CDR1 and CDR2 sequences are SGHAT and FQNNGV. The CDR3 is 12 amino acids. Trimming removed 5 bases at V and 8 bases at J, with 10 bases between.